The TCR beta chain described here comes from a study of breast tumors, draining lymph nodes, adjacent tissues. Study results and limitations: Tumors had less TCR diversity than lymph nodes, more than nontumor tissue.

TCRdb passed the multiplex PCR reads through MiXCR, listing each CDR3 protein once. Counted here are about 200,000 distinct CDR3 sequences, around 29% occurring once; the ten biggest clones make up approximately 4.3%. Samples came from axillary lymph nodes draining the breast cancer. This clonotype was seen a few times. The antigen is undetermined. This may be a read error, as it is one base from a much larger clone. CDR1 is SGHTA and CDR2 is FQGNSA in the germline V gene. The CDR3 covers 15 residues. The sample was axillary lymph node tissue. The chain recombines TRBV7-2 with TRBJ2-5; 11 bases fit TRBD2. The TCR sequence derives from a female donor with breast cancer. Some clones in this sample may be carry-over from other donors' samples. CDR3 region: CASSETSGGWETQHF. The CDR3 DNA is TGTGCCAGCAGCGAAACTAGCGGGGGTTGGGAGACCCAGCACTTC. Combining the CDR3 with reference TRBV7-2 and TRBJ2-5 gives the whole variable domain GAGVSQSPSNKVTEKGKDVELRCDPISGHTALYWYRQSLGQGLEFLIYFQGNSAPDKSGLPSDRFSAERTGGSVSTLTIQRTQQEDSAVYLCASSETSGGWETQHFGPGTRLLVL.